This T cell receptor (beta chain) was observed in a study of technical replicates of blood from a few donors. Measured with immunoSEQ multiplex PCR; TCRdb has only the in-frame clones, and not every one. The repertoire holds roughly 69,000 clones, with more than 85% as singletons. The CDR3 length is 15 residues. Per the germline V gene, CDR1 is MNHNS and CDR2 is SASEGT. Deletions cut 6 bases from V and 1 base from J, with 15 bases between. The source material was PBMCs. The TCR comes from a human donor in good health. Some clones in this sample may be carry-over from other donors' samples. V and J are TRBV6-1 and TRBJ2-5; D gene uncertain. In nucleotides, the CDR3 is TGTGCCAGCAGCGAACCGGTCTTTTCCCAAGAGACCCAGTACTTC. It translates to CASSEPVFSQETQYF.